This TCR beta chain was identified during a study of T-cell memory formation after mild COVID-19. Whole-study context: Most TCR clusters belonged to a single donor.

The CDR3 is 15 amino acids. Trimming removed 6 bases at V and 3 bases at J, with 14 bases between. TCRdb ran MiXCR on the 5' RACE reads and lists one entry per CDR3 protein. Of 150,000 to 200,000 distinct CDR3 sequences in the sample, around 15% are singletons; the top ten hold 13% to 15%. This receptor was identified in an adult woman who had mild COVID-19 (a few samples of this study predate the infection). Cell type and time point are not known. Sequencing was performed on PBMCs or a T cell subset sorted from them (not recorded which). This chain joins TRBV12-3 or TRBV12-4 and TRBJ2-2; D unclear. This CDR3 reads CASSLDEWDTGELFF. DNA of the CDR3: TGTGCCAGCAGCCTGGACGAATGGGACACCGGGGAGCTGTTTTTT.